Presented here are 10 T cell receptor beta chains from one specimen sequenced in a study of shared T cell receptors in the human thymus. Libraries were prepared by immunoSEQ multiplex PCR; TCRdb keeps only in-frame clonotypes and omits some of them. The sample records some 760,000 clones, 80% to 90% being singletons. These records were also assigned to another study, of human thymus T cells.

The sample comprised thymocytes. These TCRs come from a girl under three years old with a congenital heart defect.

The rearrangement uses TRBV10-3 and TRBJ2-5; D is undetermined. Germline loops: CDR1 ENHRY, CDR2 SYGVKD. V lost 5 bases and J lost 2, with 15 bases in between. This CDR3 comprises 15 residues. CDR3 amino acids: CAISRLVGDQETQYF. CDR3 nucleotides: TGTGCCATCAGTCGGTTGGTAGGAGATCAAGAGACCCAGTACTTC.

The chain combines TRBV7-6 with TRBJ1-3; TRBD1 aligns across 7 bases. The germline CDR1 and CDR2 sequences are SGHVS and FNYEAQ. The CDR3 contains 18 residues. J gave up 0 bases and V 5 bases, and 13 bases lay outside the gene matches. The CDR3 reads CASSLRTGFTTSGNTIYF. The CDR3, as DNA: TGTGCCAGCAGCCTCCGGACAGGCTTCACCACCTCTGGAAACACCATATATTTT.

This sequence joins TRBV28 and TRBJ2-7; 7 bases align to TRBD2. The CDR3 spans 15 residues. The junction had 8 bases not matched to a gene; V was cut back by 3 bases and J by 3 bases. Germline CDR1 is MDHEN and CDR2 is SYDVKM. The CDR3 is CASSFGGDRDYEQYF. In DNA form, the CDR3 reads TGTGCCAGCAGTTTTGGGGGGGATCGGGACTACGAGCAGTACTTC.

The chain couples TRBV7-2 to TRBJ2-7; 10 nucleotides align to TRBD1. The trim removed 4 bases at V and 5 bases at J, leaving 17 bases unmatched. Germline loops: CDR1 SGHTA, CDR2 FQGNSA. This CDR3 spans 18 amino acids. The CDR3 bases are TGTGCCAGCAGCTCCCCCCTGGTGTGGACAGGGGGTTTTGACGAGCAGTACTTC. It is translated as CASSSPLVWTGGFDEQYF.

In its sample, this clone was seen once. The rearrangement joins TRBV14 to TRBJ2-2, with 13 bases matching TRBD2. Losses at the gene ends were 5 bases for V and 0 bases for J; bases not matched to a gene: 3. The CDR3 is made up of 17 amino acids. CDR1 is SGHDN, CDR2 FVKESK, per germline. CDR3 sequence: CASSRGLAGSNTGELFF. The CDR3 DNA follows: TGTGCCAGCAGCAGGGGACTAGCGGGGTCGAACACCGGGGAGCTGTTTTTT.

This chain links TRBV13 with TRBJ1-2, with TRBD1 identical over 12 bases. The germline CDR1 and CDR2 sequences are PRHDT and FYEKMQ (reference sequence). The J segment lost 3 bases and the V segment lost 1 base, leaving 12 bases of the junction unmatched. The CDR3 covers 19 residues. CDR3 in amino acids: CASSLERRDRGHPDYGYTF. CDR3 nucleotides: TGTGCCAGCAGCTTAGAGCGGCGGGACAGGGGGCACCCTGACTATGGCTACACCTTC.

V usage is TRBV28 and J usage is TRBJ2-4; D is possibly TRBD2 (7 bases). V gave up 2 bases and J gave up 1 base, with 21 bases separating them. This CDR3 is 19 amino acids long. The germline gives CDR1 MDHEN, CDR2 SYDVKM. The DNA for the CDR3 is TGTGCCAGCAGTTTAGCTAGGGGGGGGCCTGAGAAGGCCAAAAACATTCAGTACTTC. It codes for CASSLARGGPEKAKNIQYF. Drawing the rest from reference TRBV28 and TRBJ2-4, the complete variable domain is DVKVTQSSRYLVKRTGEKVFLECVQDMDHENMFWYRQDPGLGLRLIYFSYDVKMKEKGDIPEGYSVSREKKERFSLILESASTNQTSMYLCASSLARGGPEKAKNIQYFGAGTRLSVL.

This chain joins TRBV5-4 and TRBJ1-2; 9 bases line up with TRBD1. Looked up from germline, CDR1 is SGHNT and CDR2 is YYREEE (reference sequence). With V trimmed by 5 bases and J by 6 bases, 8 bases remained unmatched. CDR3 length: 14 residues. In DNA form, the CDR3 reads TGTGCCAGCAGTTACGACAGGGGGTTTGATGGCTACACCTTC. This translates into CASSYDRGFDGYTF.

This rearrangement joins TRBV10-3 to TRBJ1-2; D is uncertain. Per germline, CDR1 ENHRY and CDR2 SYGVKD. The ends were cut back, 2 bases at V and 8 bases at J, with 12 bases in the middle. The CDR3 totals 13 residues. Here the CDR3 DNA reads TGTGCCATCAGTGAGGCTCGGTTATACGGCTACACCTTC. Translating gives CAISEARLYGYTF.

The chain joins TRBV27 to TRBJ1-1; 7 nucleotides align to TRBD1. J was trimmed by 1 base and V by 2 bases; bases with no gene match: 7. CDR1 MNHEY and CDR2 SMNVEV come from the germline V gene (reference sequence). CDR3 size: 16 residues. The CDR3 is CASSLTQGQGNTEAFF. DNA for the CDR3: TGTGCCAGCAGTTTAACACAGGGGCAGGGGAACACTGAAGCTTTCTTT.